The 10 T cell receptor beta chains below were found in one sample sequenced in a study of cytomegalovirus exposure and HLA in healthy donors. PCR involved 60 Vbeta and 13 Jbeta primers. The assay was immunoSEQ multiplex PCR, and TCRdb's table has in-frame clones only and misses some. The table shows more than 150,000 clones, with roughly 80% occurring only once. Input material: PBMCs. Every receptor here comes from a woman aged 45-65 years in good health and CMV-seropositive.

The chain uses TRBV10-3 and TRBJ2-5; D might be TRBD2 (7 bases). The CDR3 totals 16 residues. Germline V gene data show CDR1 as ENHRY and CDR2 as SYGVKD. The germline V and J ends were trimmed by 3 bases and 4 bases, with 18 bases remaining between them. The CDR3, as DNA: TGTGCCATCAGTGACAGGACGGGGGGCGGGGGAGAGACCCAGTACTTC. It codes for CAISDRTGGGGETQYF.

This rearrangement joins TRBV5-1 to TRBJ2-6; D remains ambiguous. The CDR3 is made up of 17 amino acids. V gave up 7 bases and J gave up 0 bases, with 17 bases separating them. Germline V lookup: CDR1 SGHRS, CDR2 YFSETQ. The CDR3 sequence: CASRRFVSGSGANVLTF. CDR3 in DNA: TGCGCCAGCCGAAGATTTGTGTCGGGCTCTGGGGCCAACGTCCTGACTTTC.

This chain uses TRBV5-1 with TRBJ1-1, with 9 bases aligning to TRBD1. The germline CDR1 and CDR2 sequences are SGHRS and YFSETQ. The CDR3 totals 16 residues. V dropped 3 bases and J dropped 4; count of bases not matched to a gene: 10. CDR3 residues: CASSSPTGGLFTEAFF. DNA for the CDR3: TGCGCCAGCAGCTCTCCAACAGGGGGCCTTTTCACTGAAGCTTTCTTT.

This clone was counted between two and nine times. This chain joins TRBV6-5 and TRBJ1-1; 7 nucleotides match TRBD1. This CDR3 is 13 amino acids long. The germline V gene encodes CDR1 MNHEY and CDR2 SVGAGI. Trimming took 5 bases from V and 11 from J; bases not matched to a gene: 11. CDR3 sequence: CASSNRQGGWAFF. The CDR3 region has the DNA TGTGCCAGCAGTAACCGACAGGGTGGTTGGGCTTTCTTT.

This chain links TRBV28 with TRBJ1-5; 7 bases line up with TRBD1. CDR3 length: 17 residues. J lost 0 bases, V lost 4 bases, and 9 bases had no gene match. Germline V gives CDR1 MDHEN, CDR2 SYDVKM. The CDR3 here is CASSSDSGGNSNQPQHF. The CDR3 DNA reads as TGTGCCAGCAGTTCGGATTCAGGGGGTAATAGCAATCAGCCCCAGCATTTT.

The V call is TRBV5-4, the J call TRBJ2-7; 7 nucleotides align to TRBD1. The V gene's germline CDR1 is SGHNT and CDR2 YYREEE (reference sequence). This CDR3 region has 15 residues. V shed 1 base and J 5 bases; nucleotides not matched to a gene: 9. The CDR3 nucleotides read TGTGCCAGCAGCTTGTCAGTGACAGGGCTACACGAGCAGTACTTC. Translated: CASSLSVTGLHEQYF.

J is TRBJ1-2 and V is TRBV6-5; D remains ambiguous. V lost 0 bases to trimming and J lost 0 bases, with 8 bases between them. CDR3 size: 15 residues. Germline loops: CDR1 MNHEY, CDR2 SVGAGI. The CDR3 DNA reads as TGTGCCAGCAGTTACTCGAACAACCCTAACTATGGCTACACCTTC. It codes for CASSYSNNPNYGYTF.

V and J are TRBV30 and TRBJ2-2; 10 bases agree with TRBD2. This CDR3 is built from 16 residues. Germline V gene lookup returns CDR1 GTSNPN and CDR2 SVGIG (reference sequence). The junction had 3 bases not matched to a gene; V was cut back by 2 bases and J by 0 bases. The CDR3 loop reads CAWSKGTSANTGELFF. In DNA form, the CDR3 reads TGTGCCTGGAGTAAGGGGACTAGCGCGAACACCGGGGAGCTGTTTTTT.

The gene calls are TRBV5-4 and TRBJ2-1; 7 nucleotides agree with TRBD2. The CDR3 covers 15 residues. The V gene's germline CDR1 is SGHNT and CDR2 YYREEE (reference sequence). Trimming removed 0 bases from V and 2 bases from J; junction bases left unmatched: 2. CDR3 DNA sequence: TGTGCCAGCAGCTTGGGTGGGACTACCTACAATGAGCAGTTCTTC. It encodes CASSLGGTTYNEQFF.

The genes are TRBV21-1 and TRBJ2-7; the table's D call, TRBD1, has no DNA check behind it. TRBV21-1 is labeled a pseudogene. The CDR3 totals 13 residues. The CDR3 DNA reads as TGTGCCAGCAGCAAGTCAGGTCCCTACGAGCAGTACTTC. Its protein is CASSKSGPYEQYF.